Listed here are 10 T cell receptor beta chains from one sample, sequenced in a study of T cell responses to AZD1222 COVID-19 vaccine. Using immunoSEQ multiplex PCR, the repertoire was profiled, and TCRdb retains in-frame clones only, with some absent. The sample lists 120,000 to 150,000 clones; 70% to 90% were seen once. The sequences come from peripheral blood, collected on day 0 of AZD1222 vaccination. The receptors were sampled from an adult in good health.

V is TRBV7-9 and J is TRBJ2-1; D tentatively fits TRBD1 or TRBD2 (5 bases each). CDR1 and CDR2 from the germline V gene are SEHNR and FQNEAQ (reference sequence). The CDR3 totals 15 residues. The ends were cut back, 4 bases at V and 1 base at J, with 11 bases in the middle. This chain's CDR3 is CASSSSGGSYNEQFF. Here the CDR3 DNA reads TGTGCCAGCAGCTCTTCTGGGGGTTCCTACAATGAGCAGTTCTTC.

J is TRBJ2-7 and V is TRBV11-2, with D possibly being TRBD1 or TRBD2 (5 bases each). CDR3 length equals 15 residues. Germline values: CDR1 SGHAT, CDR2 FQNNGV. The ends were cut back, 3 bases at V and 6 bases at J, with 18 bases in the middle. The CDR3 nucleotides read TGTGCCAGCAGCTTTACCGGGACCATCACGGGCGAGCAGTACTTC. This encodes CASSFTGTITGEQYF.

The J gene is TRBJ2-5, the V gene TRBV5-1, with 10 bases fitting TRBD2. The CDR3 is 15 residues long. Germline lookup yields CDR1 SGHRS and CDR2 YFSETQ. V lost 0 bases and J lost 5; bases outside the gene matches: 4. This CDR3 is CASSLESGREETQYF. CDR3 bases: TGCGCCAGCAGCTTGGAAAGCGGGAGGGAGGAGACCCAGTACTTC.

The V gene is TRBV7-2, the J gene TRBJ1-1; unclear D gene. The V end was cut by 1 base, the J end by 4 bases, with 10 bases between. The CDR3 contains 14 residues. Germline V gene sequence: CDR1 SGHTA, CDR2 FQGNSA. The CDR3 sequence: CASSLGQRGTEAFF. The CDR3 DNA reads TGTGCCAGCAGCTTAGGCCAACGAGGCACTGAAGCTTTCTTT. Filled out from reference TRBV7-2 and TRBJ1-1, the complete variable domain reads GAGVSQSPSNKVTEKGKDVELRCDPISGHTALYWYRQSLGQGLEFLIYFQGNSAPDKSGLPSDRFSAERTGGSVSTLTIQRTQQEDSAVYLCASSLGQRGTEAFFGQGTRLTVV.

The table lists this clone with a count of one. V is TRBV7-9 and J is TRBJ2-5; 7 bases agree with TRBD2. The CDR3 extends over 13 amino acids. V lost 4 bases to trimming and J lost 5 bases; unmatched junction nucleotides: 4. Germline CDR1 reads SEHNR; CDR2 reads FQNEAQ (reference sequence). CDR3 region: CASSSVGGETQYF. The CDR3 DNA follows: TGTGCCAGCAGCTCTGTGGGGGGGGAGACCCAGTACTTC.

V usage is TRBV29-1 and J usage is TRBJ2-7, with D perhaps TRBD1 (6 bases). This CDR3 region has 15 residues. V was clipped by 6 bases and J by 7 bases, with 25 bases between them. CDR1 and CDR2 (germline): SQVTM, ANQGSEA. CDR3 nucleotides: TGCAGCGTGGGGGCAGGAGACTCCTACATCTTAGAGCAGTACTTC. Its protein is CSVGAGDSYILEQYF.

The gene calls are TRBV28 and TRBJ1-5; no firm D call. The CDR3 totals 14 residues. Germline V gene sequence: CDR1 MDHEN, CDR2 SYDVKM. V dropped 6 bases and J dropped 5 bases, with 14 bases sitting between them. CDR3 protein: CASSPREEDQPQHF. The CDR3 region has the DNA TGTGCCAGCAGCCCGAGAGAGGAAGATCAGCCCCAGCATTTT.

DNA for the CDR3: TGTGCCAGCAGTTACCGAAGGGCGGGGAACTACGAGCAGTACTTC. It encodes CASSYRRAGNYEQYF. The V gene is TRBV6-2 or TRBV6-3, the J gene TRBJ2-7; weak D call: TRBD2 (6 bases). Looked up from germline, CDR1 is MNHEY and CDR2 is SVGEGT. The CDR3 runs to 15 residues. Trimming removed 2 bases from V and 3 bases from J, with 14 bases in between.

The CDR3 protein is CASRTDLSTYEQYF. The DNA for the CDR3 is TGTGCCAGCAGAACCGACCTATCTACCTACGAGCAGTACTTC. The chain uses TRBV6-5 and TRBJ2-7; D is ambiguous. The V end was cut by 6 bases, the J end by 2 bases, with 14 bases between. Germline CDR1 MNHEY, CDR2 SVGAGI. CDR3 size: 14 residues.

The V and J genes are TRBV6-5 and TRBJ1-2, with unresolved D. Germline loops: CDR1 MNHEY, CDR2 SVGAGI. V was trimmed by 7 bases and J by 5 bases, leaving 11 bases between them. CDR3 length equals 12 residues. CDR3 in amino acids: CASNAVGYGYTF. CDR3 bases: TGTGCCAGCAACGCGGTCGGTTATGGCTACACCTTC.